The 8 T cell receptor beta chains presented below share a single source sample, sequenced in a study of T cells in Graves' hyperthyroidism and ophthalmopathy. TCR beta CDR3 region amplification was performed from RNA transcripts. The HTBI primer set drove a first-round RT-PCR of the TCR CDR3. MiXCR, applied by TCRdb to the multiplex PCR reads, yields one record per CDR3 protein. In the table there are around 620,000 distinct CDR3 sequences, more than 13% of which are singletons. The sample consisted of blood. All receptors come from a woman aged 18-29 years with Graves' ophthalmopathy.

This clonotype was recorded at least ten times. The genes are TRBV20-1 and TRBJ2-1, with 10 bases identical to TRBD2. The germline CDR1 and CDR2 sequences are DFQATT and SNEGSKA (reference sequence). V shed 0 bases, J shed 0 bases, and the junction held 2 bases outside the gene matches. The CDR3 is 16 amino acids. The chain's CDR3 is CSARDPSGGSYNEQFF. The CDR3 DNA is TGCAGTGCTAGAGACCCTAGCGGGGGCTCCTACAATGAGCAGTTCTTC.

This clonotype was found many times. The CDR3 DNA reads TGTGCCAGCTGCGGACTCGCGAACACCGGGGAGCTGTTTTTT. Protein sequence: CASCGLANTGELFF. The V gene is TRBV5-6, the J gene TRBJ2-2; TRBD2 might be the D (5 bases). Trimming left V 7 bases short and J 0 bases short, with 10 bases between. The V gene's germline CDR1 is SGHDT and CDR2 YYEEEE. This CDR3 contains 14 residues.

The genes are TRBV6-2 or TRBV6-3 and TRBJ1-5, with 7 bases that match TRBD1. The V gene end was trimmed by 2 bases and the J gene end by 1 base; junction bases not matched to a gene: 2. The germline gives CDR1 MNHEY, CDR2 SVGEGT. The length of the CDR3 is 15 residues. The CDR3 is CASSYVQGSNQPQHF. The DNA of the CDR3 is TGTGCCAGCAGTTACGTACAGGGGAGCAATCAGCCCCAGCATTTT.

Concerning this clonotype: Possible read error: a much larger clone is one base away. The chain carries TRBV15 and TRBJ1-1; D uncertain. The CDR3 runs to 14 residues. Germline assignment: CDR1 LNHNV and CDR2 YYDKDF (reference sequence). This CDR3 reads CATRRGYLGRRALF. The CDR3 nucleotides read TGTGCCACCAGGAGAGGGTACCTCGGTCGACGTGCTCTCTTT.

This clonotype was counted at least ten times. The rearrangement uses TRBV29-1 and TRBJ1-2; maybe TRBD1 (5 bases). Germline V gene sequence: CDR1 SQVTM, CDR2 ANQGSEA. This CDR3 spans 12 amino acids. The V gene lost 3 bases and the J gene lost 4 bases, with 9 bases spanning the gap. The CDR3 DNA is TGCAGCGTTGATAGCAGGGCCTATGGCTACACCTTC. Residues: CSVDSRAYGYTF.

The chain uses TRBV2 and TRBJ2-7, with TRBD2 matching 8 bases. Germline V gene data show CDR1 as SNHLY and CDR2 as FYNNEI. J was trimmed by 5 bases and V by 6 bases; bases with no gene match: 9. This CDR3 comprises 14 residues. The CDR3 nucleotides read TGTGCCAGCAGGTCAAGGACAGCGGGGGACGAGCAGTACTTC. This sequence encodes CASRSRTAGDEQYF.

This clonotype showed up just a few times. V and J are TRBV19 and TRBJ2-1; D not certain. Trimming shortened V by 3 bases and J by 3 bases, and 12 bases separated the two germline ends. The germline V gene encodes CDR1 LNHDA and CDR2 SQIVND (reference sequence). The CDR3 sequence is 15 residues long. Here the CDR3 DNA reads TGTGCCAGTAGTATGGCCCGGGCGTTCTACAATGAGCAGTTCTTC. The encoded protein is CASSMARAFYNEQFF.

This clonotype was observed many times. The rearrangement links TRBV12-3 or TRBV12-4 to TRBJ2-2; 10 bases match TRBD2. With V trimmed by 2 bases and J by 5 bases, 11 bases remained unmatched. The CDR3 runs to 18 residues. The CDR3 DNA is TGTGCCAGCAGTTTAAGGGGCTCATGGACTAGCGGAACCGGGGAGCTGTTTTTT. Translated: CASSLRGSWTSGTGELFF.